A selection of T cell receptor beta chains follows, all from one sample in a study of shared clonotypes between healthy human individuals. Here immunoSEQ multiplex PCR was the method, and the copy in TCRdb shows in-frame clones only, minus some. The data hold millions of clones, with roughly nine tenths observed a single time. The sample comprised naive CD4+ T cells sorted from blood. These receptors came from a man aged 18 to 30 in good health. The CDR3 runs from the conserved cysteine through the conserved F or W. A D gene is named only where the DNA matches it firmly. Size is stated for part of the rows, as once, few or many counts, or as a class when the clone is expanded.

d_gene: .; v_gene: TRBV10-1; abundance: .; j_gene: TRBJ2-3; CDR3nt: TGCGCCAGCAGATCCGACGCAGGGGATACGCAGTATTTT; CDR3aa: CASRSDAGDTQYF
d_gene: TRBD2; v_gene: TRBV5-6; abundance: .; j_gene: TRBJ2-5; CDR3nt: TGTGCCAGCAGCTTGGTACCGGGGCCAAGCGGGAAGTCGGTTGAGACCCAGTACTTC; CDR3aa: CASSLVPGPSGKSVETQYF
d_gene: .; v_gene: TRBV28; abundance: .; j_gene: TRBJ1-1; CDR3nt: TGTGCCAGCAGCCGCCAAATGAACACTGAAGCTTTCTTT; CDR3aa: CASSRQMNTEAFF
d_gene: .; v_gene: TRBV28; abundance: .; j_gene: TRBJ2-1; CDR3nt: TGTGCCAGCGCATCCCAAGCGAGGGGCTATGGGAATGAGCAGTTCTTC; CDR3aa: CASASQARGYGNEQFF
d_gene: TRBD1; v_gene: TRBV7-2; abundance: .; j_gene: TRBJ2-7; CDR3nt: TGTGCCAGCAGAAATACAGGGGCCTACGAGCAGTACTTC; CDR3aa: CASRNTGAYEQYF
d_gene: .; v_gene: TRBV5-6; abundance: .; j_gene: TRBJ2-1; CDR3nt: TGTGCCAGCAGCTACCAGGGTTCCTACAATGAGCAGTTCTTC; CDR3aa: CASSYQGSYNEQFF
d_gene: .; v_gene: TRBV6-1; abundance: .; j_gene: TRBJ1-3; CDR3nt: TGTGCCAGCAGTGAGGGACCCGGAAACACCATATATTTT; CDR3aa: CASSEGPGNTIYF
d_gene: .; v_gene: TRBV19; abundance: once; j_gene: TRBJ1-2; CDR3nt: TGTGCCAGTACGGGGGACACGCGGACCATGGCTGGCTACACCTTC; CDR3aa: CASTGDTRTMAGYTF
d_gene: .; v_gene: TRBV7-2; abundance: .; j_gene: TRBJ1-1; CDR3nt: TGTGCCAGCAGCTTAGCCCCGGGCAACACTGAAGCTTTCTTT; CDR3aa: CASSLAPGNTEAFF
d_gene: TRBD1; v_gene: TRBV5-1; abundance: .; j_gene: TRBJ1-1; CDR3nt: TGCGCCAGCGGCCGGGACAGTGCTGAAGCTTTCTTT; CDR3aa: CASGRDSAEAFF
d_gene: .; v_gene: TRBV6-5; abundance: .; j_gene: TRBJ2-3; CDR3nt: TGTGCCAGCAGTTACCAACTAGCTTCAGATACGCAGTATTTT; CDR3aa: CASSYQLASDTQYF
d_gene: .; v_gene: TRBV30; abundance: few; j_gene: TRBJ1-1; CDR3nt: TGTGCCTGGAGAAGGTTGGATACTGAAGCTTTCTTT; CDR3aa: CAWRRLDTEAFF
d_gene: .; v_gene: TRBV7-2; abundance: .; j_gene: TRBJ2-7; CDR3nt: TGTGCCAGCACCCCTAATCGGCGCTACGAGCAGTACTTC; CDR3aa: CASTPNRRYEQYF
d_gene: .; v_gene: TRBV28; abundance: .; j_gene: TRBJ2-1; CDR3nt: TGTGCCAGCACGAACCCGGGACGCAAGCAGTTCTTC; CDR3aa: CASTNPGRKQFF
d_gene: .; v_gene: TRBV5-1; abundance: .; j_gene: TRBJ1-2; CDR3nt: TGCGCCAGCAGCCCAGGGGCCGACCGCTATGGCTACACCTTC; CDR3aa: CASSPGADRYGYTF
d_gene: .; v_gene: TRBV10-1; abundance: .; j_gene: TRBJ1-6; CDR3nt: TGCGCCAGCAGTGAGTCGTTTCGGTCACCCCTCCACTTT; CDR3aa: CASSESFRSPLHF
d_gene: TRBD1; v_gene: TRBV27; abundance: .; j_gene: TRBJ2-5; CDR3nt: TGTGCCAGCAGTTGGACAGGGGTAATAAGAGAGACCCAGTACTTC; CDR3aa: CASSWTGVIRETQYF
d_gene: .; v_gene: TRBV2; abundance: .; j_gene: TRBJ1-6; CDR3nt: TGTGCCAGCGAGGTGGGAGGCCTTAATTCACCCCTCCACTTT; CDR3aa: CASEVGGLNSPLHF
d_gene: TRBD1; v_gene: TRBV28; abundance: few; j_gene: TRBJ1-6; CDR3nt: TGTGCCAGCAGTTCAGGGACAGGGGGATTTCCTAATTCACCCCTCCACTTT; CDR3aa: CASSSGTGGFPNSPLHF
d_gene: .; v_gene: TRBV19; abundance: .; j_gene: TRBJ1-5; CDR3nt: TGTGCCAGTAGTATCATGGGACATATAAGCAATCAGCCCCAGCATTTT; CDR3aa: CASSIMGHISNQPQHF
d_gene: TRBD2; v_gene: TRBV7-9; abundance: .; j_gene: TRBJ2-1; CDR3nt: TGTGCCAGCAGCTCTTACGCAATAGCGGGAATCGCCTACAATGAGCAGTTCTTC; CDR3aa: CASSSYAIAGIAYNEQFF
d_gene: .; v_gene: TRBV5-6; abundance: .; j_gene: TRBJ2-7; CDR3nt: TGTGCCAGCAGCTTCACCGGGACCGGCTATGTCGAGCAGTACTTC; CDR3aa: CASSFTGTGYVEQYF